This T cell receptor beta chain was captured in a study of radiotherapy plus CTLA-4 blockade in lung cancer. Study background: Disease control was seen in 25% to 40% of patients, objective responses in roughly 19%. Study-wide results and caveats: Blood-borne expansion of tumor-derived TCR clones followed radiotherapy plus ipilimumab. Reported findings show early blood T cell clone dynamics, with interferon-beta, best predicted response.

Some clones are missing from TCRdb's copy, which holds only in-frame ones; the method was immunoSEQ multiplex PCR. Here the sample spans under 90,000 clones, 72% being singletons. Those patients who had chemo-refractory metastatic non-small-cell lung cancer were given focal radiation along with CTLA-4 blockade through ipilimumab. A word on this clone: Its cognate antigen is unknown.

Per germline, CDR1 SEHNR and CDR2 FQNEAQ (reference sequence). The CDR3 contains 18 residues. Losses at the gene ends were 5 bases for V and 0 bases for J; bases not matched to a gene: 13. The sequenced sample was peripheral blood, obtained from a patient treated with radiotherapy plus ipilimumab. The genes are TRBV7-9 and TRBJ2-7; 10 bases map to TRBD1. This clonotype was sampled from a human donor with non-small cell lung cancer that progressed on radiotherapy plus ipilimumab. In DNA form, the CDR3 reads TGTGCCAGCAGCCTATTCGGGACAGGGGAAAGGCACTCCTACGAGCAGTACTTC. Translated: CASSLFGTGERHSYEQYF.